This entry features one T cell receptor beta chain sequence. What it recognizes is unknown. The identical CDR3 is also encoded by other nucleotide sequences in the sample. Roughly 200 ng DNA, about 30,000 T cell genomes, went into each sorted-subset replicate PCR. Clones were read by immunoSEQ multiplex PCR, and TCRdb kept only the in-frame ones, dropping some. Here the sample spans some 2,400,000 clones, 90% to 96% being singletons. The sample comes from a study of shared clonotypes between healthy human individuals. Recent acute infections and vaccinations were absent in the healthy HIV-negative adult donors. The V and J ends lost 6 bases and 2 bases respectively, with 8 bases between them. CDR3 length: 11 residues. Germline CDR1 and CDR2: DFQATT and SNEGSKA (reference sequence). General study results and limits: The study sampled only blood, and tissue repertoires likely differ.

Sequenced sample: naive CD4+ T cells sorted from blood. Indicated subset: CD45RA+ positively selected. The sequence came from a man aged 18 to 35 in good health. The V call is TRBV20-1, the J call TRBJ2-7, with D unresolved. The CDR3 nucleotides read TGCAGTGCCACCGGACCCTACGAGCAGTACTTC. Residues: CSATGPYEQYF.